This TCR beta chain was recovered during a study of shared clonotypes between healthy human individuals. Study context: Donor composition was a couple of women and three men, aged 18 to 49. Researchers assigned three CD4 naive, three CD4 memory, two CD8 naive and one CD8 memory plate to each donor.

Cells designated naive CD8 were CD45RO-negative and were positively selected for CCR7, with terminally differentiated effector memory CD45RA+ cells excluded. V dropped 0 bases and J dropped 3 bases, with 7 bases sitting between them. CDR1 and CDR2 from the germline V gene are SGHKS and YYEKEE (reference sequence). CDR3 length: 13 amino acids. Assay used: immunoSEQ multiplex PCR; TCRdb lists only in-frame clones, some missing. Of 550,000 to 600,000 clones detected, 95% to 98% appear once; the ten largest clones hold roughly 0.29%. J is TRBJ2-7 and V is TRBV5-5; D unresolved. This clonotype originated in a man between 25 and 39 years old in good health. The source material was naive CD8+ T cells sorted from blood. The CDR3 loop is CASSLAAYYEQYF. Written as DNA, the CDR3 is TGTGCCAGCAGCTTGGCCGCCTACTACGAGCAGTACTTC.